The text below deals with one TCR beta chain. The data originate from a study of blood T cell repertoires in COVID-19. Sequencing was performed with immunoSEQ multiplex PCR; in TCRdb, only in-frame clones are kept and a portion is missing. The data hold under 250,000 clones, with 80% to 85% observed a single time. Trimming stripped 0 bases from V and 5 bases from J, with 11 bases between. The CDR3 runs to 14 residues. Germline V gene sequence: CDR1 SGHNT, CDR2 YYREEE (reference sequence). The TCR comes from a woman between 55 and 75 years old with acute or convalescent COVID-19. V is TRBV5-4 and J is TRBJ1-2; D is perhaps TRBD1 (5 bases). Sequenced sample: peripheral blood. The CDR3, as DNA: TGTGCCAGCAGCTTGGCACCAGGGCCTTATGGCTACACCTTC. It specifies CASSLAPGPYGYTF.